The present T cell receptor (beta chain) was sequenced within a study of blood T cell repertoires in COVID-19. Generated by immunoSEQ multiplex PCR, the TCRdb table keeps only in-frame clones and is missing some. This table holds hundreds of thousands of clones, 75% to 95% found once. Specimen: PBMCs or T cells enriched from blood (not recorded which). The receptor's source is a woman aged 18-35 years who had recovered from COVID-19.

The CDR3 region has the DNA TGTGCCAGCTCACCTCGAGCAACTAATGAAAAACTGTTTTTT. This sequence encodes CASSPRATNEKLFF. This chain connects TRBV18 to TRBJ1-4; no reliable D call. Germline values: CDR1 KGHSH, CDR2 LQKENI. Trimming took off 3 bases at V and 0 bases at J, with 5 bases between the two ends. The CDR3 spans 14 residues.